A selection of T cell receptor beta chains follows, all from one sample in a study of T cells in Graves' hyperthyroidism and ophthalmopathy. TCRdb re-analysed the multiplex PCR reads in MiXCR, keeping a single row per CDR3 protein. Of 600,000 to 850,000 distinct CDR3 sequences in the sample, 18% were seen once. The sample was blood. These receptors all come from a woman aged 45 to 65 with Graves' hyperthyroidism that later progressed to Graves' ophthalmopathy. The CDR3 runs from the conserved cysteine through the conserved F or W. Fields, in order: J gene, V gene, clone size, D gene, CDR3 protein, CDR3 DNA. The D gene is left open where the match is weak. Expanded clones get a size class; other rows say once, few or many, or leave the size out.

J: TRBJ1-2; V: TRBV4-2; size: -; D: TRBD1; CDR3: CASNRGEGADYGYTF; DNA: TGTGCCAGCAACAGGGGGGAGGGAGCAGACTATGGCTACACCTTC
J: TRBJ2-1; V: TRBV11-2; size: many; D: TRBD1; CDR3: CASSSTGIPYNEQFF; DNA: TGTGCCAGCAGCTCGACAGGGATCCCCTACAATGAGCAGTTCTTC
J: TRBJ2-4; V: TRBV5-4; size: few; D: -; CDR3: CASSSQGGDIQYF; DNA: TGTGCCAGCAGCTCACAGGGCGGCGACATTCAGTACTTC
J: TRBJ1-1; V: TRBV6-4; size: few; D: -; CDR3: CASERDIEAFF; DNA: TGTGCCAGCGAAAGGGACATTGAAGCTTTCTTT
J: TRBJ1-5; V: TRBV3-1; size: few; D: -; CDR3: CASSQNQGVNQPQHF; DNA: TGTGCCAGCAGCCAGAACCAGGGAGTCAATCAGCCCCAGCATTTT
J: TRBJ2-2; V: TRBV6-9; size: -; D: -; CDR3: CASSYLGMRTGELFF; DNA: TGTGCCAGCAGTTACCTGGGGATGAGAACCGGGGAGCTGTTTTTT
J: TRBJ1-1; V: TRBV24-1; size: -; D: -; CDR3: CATRAGTEAFF; DNA: TGTGCCACCAGAGCGGGGACTGAAGCTTTCTTT
J: TRBJ2-1; V: TRBV5-1; size: many; D: TRBD1; CDR3: CASSKSPGQVLNEQFF; DNA: TGCGCCAGCAGCAAAAGTCCGGGACAGGTACTCAATGAGCAGTTCTTC
J: TRBJ1-6; V: TRBV13; size: -; D: TRBD1; CDR3: CASSPPTGVPLHF; DNA: TGTGCCAGCAGCCCCCCGACAGGGGTACCCCTCCACTTT
J: TRBJ1-2; V: TRBV9; size: few; D: -; CDR3: CASSRHSGGGYGYTF; DNA: TGTGCCAGCAGCCGTCACAGTGGGGGAGGGTATGGCTACACCTTC
J: TRBJ2-3; V: TRBV5-6; size: many; D: TRBD1; CDR3: CASSPDRGRRDTQYF; DNA: TGTGCCAGCAGCCCGGACAGGGGGCGAAGAGATACGCAGTATTTT